One sample yielded the 9 T cell receptor beta chains listed below, sequenced in a study of blood T cell repertoires in COVID-19. The data were produced by immunoSEQ multiplex PCR, yet TCRdb's version contains in-frame clones alone and is incomplete. Here the sample spans 260,000 or so clones, roughly 86% being singletons. The sequenced material came from PBMCs or T cells enriched from blood (not recorded which). All receptors derive from a woman aged 25 to 39 with acute COVID-19.

The J gene is TRBJ2-1, the V gene TRBV10-2; tentative D call: TRBD2 (7 bases). The germline V gene has CDR1 WSHSY and CDR2 SAAADI. The V end was cut by 6 bases, the J end by 0 bases, with 15 bases between. The CDR3 sequence is 16 residues long. The CDR3 reads CASRGFAGASYNEQFF. The CDR3 coding sequence is TGCGCCAGCAGGGGCTTCGCGGGGGCCTCCTACAATGAGCAGTTCTTC.

V is TRBV11-3 and J is TRBJ1-6, with TRBD1 identical over 10 bases. V shed 2 bases and J 8 bases; nucleotides not matched to a gene: 3. CDR1 is SGHNT and CDR2 is YENEEA in the germline V gene. The CDR3 is made up of 15 amino acids. CDR3 region: CASSLSGTGDSPLHF. The CDR3, as DNA: TGTGCCAGCAGCTTATCCGGGACAGGGGATTCACCCCTCCACTTT. The full variable domain, completed using reference TRBV11-3 and TRBJ1-6, is EAGVVQSPRYKIIEKKQPVAFWCNPISGHNTLYWYLQNLGQGPELLIRYENEEAVDDSQLPKDRFSAERLKGVDSTLKIQPAELGDSAVYLCASSLSGTGDSPLHFGNGTRLTVT.

This clone was seen a handful of times. The chain links TRBV6-4 to TRBJ2-5, with D uncertain. The length of the CDR3 is 13 residues. Germline CDR1 MRHNA, CDR2 SNTAGT. The ends were cut back, 5 bases at V and 3 bases at J, with 10 bases in the middle. The CDR3 bases are TGTGCCAGCAGTAAGGCGGCGGAAGAGACCCAGTACTTC. Translated, it gives CASSKAAEETQYF.

V gene TRBV9 combines with J gene TRBJ2-7, with D perhaps matching TRBD1 (6 bases). V was cut by 5 bases and J by 3 bases, with 12 bases left in between. Germline CDR1 and CDR2: SGDLS and YYNGEE. This CDR3 has 13 amino acids. Here the CDR3 reads CASRQGTYYEQYF. The CDR3 region has the DNA TGTGCCAGCAGACAGGGAACGTACTACGAGCAGTACTTC.

A remark on this clone: One end of the junction varies from germline; a read error may be responsible. CDR3 region: CASGLVGQGLNPGNF. In DNA form, the CDR3 reads TGTGCTAGTGGTTTGGTAGGACAGGGGTTAAACCCGGGCAATTTT. The chain recombines TRBV12-5 with TRBJ1-1; TRBD1 agrees at 9 bases. The CDR3 extends over 15 amino acids. Looked up from germline, CDR1 is LGHNT and CDR2 is FRNRAP.

There are a few counts of this clone. V usage is TRBV19 and J usage is TRBJ2-2, with no clear D. The germline V gene encodes CDR1 LNHDA and CDR2 SQIVND (reference sequence). This CDR3 spans 13 amino acids. The V gene lost 7 bases and the J gene lost 1 base, with 7 bases spanning the gap. Written as DNA, the CDR3 is TGTGCCAGTAAAGTCAGGAACACCGGGGAGCTGTTTTTT. This translates into CASKVRNTGELFF.

The rearrangement links TRBV12-3 or TRBV12-4 to TRBJ1-2, with no clear D. This CDR3 has 11 amino acids. V gave up 3 bases and J gave up 3 bases, with 2 bases separating them. CDR3 DNA: TGTGCCAGCAGTTTCGACTATGGCTACACCTTC. Translating it yields CASSFDYGYTF.

The gene calls are TRBV10-1 and TRBJ1-6, with 10 bases fitting TRBD1. The germline CDR1 and CDR2 sequences are WNHNN and SYGVQD (reference sequence). After removal of 4 bases from V and 9 bases from J, the junction contained 6 bases not matched to a gene. CDR3 size: 15 residues. This chain's CDR3 is CASSAGTGDGSPLHF. CDR3 in DNA: TGCGCCAGCAGTGCCGGGACAGGGGATGGTTCACCCCTCCACTTT.

V is TRBV6-5 and J is TRBJ1-1, with 8 bases matching TRBD1. Germline V gene data show CDR1 as MNHEY and CDR2 as SVGAGI. J gave up 7 bases and V 8 bases, and 12 bases lay outside the gene matches. The CDR3 runs to 14 residues. The CDR3 sequence: CASRTGPLGSEAFF. The CDR3 bases are TGTGCCAGCCGGACAGGGCCACTCGGTAGTGAAGCTTTCTTT.